The 6 T cell receptor beta chains below all came from one sample that was sequenced in a study of graft-versus-host responses after intestinal transplantation. Sequenced by immunoSEQ multiplex PCR; TCRdb stores in-frame clones only, minus some. The sample lists about 120,000 clones, about 94% occurring once. No antigen is known for these receptors. The specimen was unstimulated CD8+ T cells sorted from spleen or lymph node cells, collected before intestinal transplant. These receptors all come from a human donor who received an intestinal transplant.

The rearrangement uses TRBV27 and TRBJ2-7; D may match TRBD1 or TRBD2 (6 bases each). This CDR3 is built from 14 residues. Germline V gene lookup returns CDR1 MNHEY and CDR2 SMNVEV (reference sequence). Trimming removed 2 bases from V and 2 bases from J, with 10 bases in between. The CDR3 DNA sequence: TGTGCCAGCAGTTTACTGGGGGGCCCCTACGAGCAGTACTTC. Translating it yields CASSLLGGPYEQYF.

The chain combines TRBV29-1 with TRBJ1-3; a possible D gene is TRBD1 (6 bases). CDR3 length: 15 amino acids. V lost 3 bases and J 0 bases, leaving 12 bases between the germline ends. Looked up from germline, CDR1 is SQVTM and CDR2 is ANQGSEA. CDR3 in amino acids: CSVEGHQSSGNTIYF. Written as DNA, the CDR3 is TGCAGCGTTGAGGGACATCAATCCTCTGGAAACACCATATATTTT.

The chain employs TRBV25-1 and TRBJ2-4; maybe TRBD2 (5 bases). CDR3 length: 13 residues. Germline lookup yields CDR1 MGHDK and CDR2 SYGVNS. The V end was cut by 6 bases, the J end by 8 bases, with 14 bases between. CDR3 in DNA: TGTGCCAGCAGCTTTGGAATCGGGGACATTCAGTACTTC. Translation gives CASSFGIGDIQYF.

CDR3 residues: CASSPGTGGRTDTQYF. CDR3 sequence (DNA): TGCGCCAGCAGCCCGGGGACAGGGGGTCGCACAGATACGCAGTATTTT. The chain recombines TRBV5-1 with TRBJ2-3; the match to TRBD1 covers 11 bases. The germline V gene encodes CDR1 SGHRS and CDR2 YFSETQ. This CDR3 spans 16 amino acids. With 4 bases clipped from V and 1 base from J, the junction kept 5 bases outside the gene matches. The full variable domain, in which reference TRBV5-1 and TRBJ2-3 provide the parts outside the CDR3, is KAGVTQTPRYLIKTRGQQVTLSCSPISGHRSVSWYQQTPGQGLQFLFEYFSETQRNKGNFPGRFSGRQFSNSRSEMNVSTLELGDSALYLCASSPGTGGRTDTQYFGPGTRLTVL.

The CDR3 sequence: CSVATGFGANVLTF. The CDR3 DNA sequence: TGCAGCGTTGCTACCGGGTTTGGGGCCAACGTCCTGACTTTC. The V call is TRBV29-1, the J call TRBJ2-6; the D is unclear. From germline, CDR1 is SQVTM and CDR2 ANQGSEA. The CDR3 length is 14 residues. Trimming pared 4 bases from V and 3 bases from J, leaving 10 bases between. Together with reference TRBV29-1 and TRBJ2-6, the CDR3 gives the full variable domain: SAVISQKPSRDICQRGTSLTIQCQVDSQVTMMFWYRQQPGQSLTLIATANQGSEATYESGFVIDKFPISRPNLTFSTLTVSNMSPEDSSIYLCSVATGFGANVLTFGAGSRLTVL.

This rearrangement joins TRBV29-1 to TRBJ2-7, with a weak D call TRBD1 (5 bases). Germline V lookup: CDR1 SQVTM, CDR2 ANQGSEA. CDR3 length equals 12 residues. The V gene lost 4 bases and the J gene lost 6 bases, with 13 bases spanning the gap. CDR3 sequence: CSVVGPRGEQYF. The CDR3 DNA reads as TGCAGCGTTGTAGGGCCAAGGGGCGAGCAGTACTTC.